This record covers a single T cell receptor beta chain. Its cognate antigen is unknown. The data are from a study of cytotoxic CD8 clonotypes in ibrutinib-treated CLL. Notes on the study in general: Before falling back toward baseline at progression, clonality had risen at the time of ibrutinib response. Baseline values of clonality outstripped age-matched healthy donors and followed circulating CD8+ T-cell counts. Samples from sustained-remission and progressing patients were taken at different times.

The CDR3 contains 15 residues. Germline lookup yields CDR1 SGHDT and CDR2 YYEEEE. Trimming shortened V by 4 bases and J by 0 bases, and 13 bases separated the two germline ends. For TCR beta libraries, roughly 2.2 micrograms of genomic DNA were obtained from cryopreserved PBMCs. Profiled with immunoSEQ multiplex PCR; TCRdb holds only in-frame clones, not every one. This sample has roughly 250,000 clones; roughly 74% occur once, and the top ten carry 15%. The chain carries TRBV5-6 and TRBJ1-1, with a weak D call TRBD1 (6 bases). Source: PBMCs, taken after 24 months of ibrutinib treatment. The TCR was taken from a human donor with chronic lymphocytic leukemia. The CDR3 DNA reads TGTGCCAGCAGCCCCGAGACAGGACTGAACACTGAAGCTTTCTTT. Translating gives CASSPETGLNTEAFF.